This T cell receptor beta chain derives from a study of blood T cell repertoires in COVID-19. Study context: Samples taken during acute and convalescent COVID-19 were collected in the United States, Italy and Spain. Sample material is recorded as cDNA or gDNA derived from T cells, B-cell-depleted T cells, or PBMCs.

As processed by the authors: Estimated nucleated cell counts came from reference gene primer amplification. Sequencing used immunoSEQ multiplex PCR; TCRdb keeps in-frame clones, though not all of them. V, J and clone size are taken as reported in that table, and D and trimming were inferred from the DNA itself. This table holds 90,000 to 100,000 clones, about 86% found once. This clonotype was obtained from a human donor in a cohort sampled during active COVID-19. Input material: peripheral blood.

The CDR3 loop is CASSRNRDMQYF. CDR3 DNA: TGTGCCAGCAGCCGGAACAGGGACATGCAGTACTTC. The chain links TRBV5-8 to TRBJ2-7; possibly TRBD1 for D (6 bases). In germline, CDR1 is SGHTS, CDR2 YDEGEE. The CDR3 spans 12 residues. V was trimmed by 4 bases and J by 9 bases, leaving 14 bases between them.